Following are 2 T cell receptor beta chains from one sample sequenced in a study of Graves' ophthalmopathy and Graves' hyperthyroidism. RNA transcripts yielded amplified TCR beta CDR3 regions. Second-round multiplex PCR followed a first-round RT-PCR using HTBI primers. TCRdb used MiXCR to reprocess the multiplex PCR reads, holding one entry per CDR3 protein. The data show almost 750,000 distinct CDR3 sequences, with approximately 40% seen just once and 40% to 45% held by the top ten. Sequencing used peripheral blood. These receptors came from an adult man with Graves' ophthalmopathy.

As to this clonotype: One end of the junction varies from germline; a read error may be responsible. The genes are TRBV10-3 and TRBJ2-7; 7 bases are shared with TRBD1. The CDR3 contains 13 residues. The germline V gene has CDR1 ENHRY and CDR2 SYGVKD. CDR3 sequence: CASSGTDVGEQYF. DNA of the CDR3: TGTGCCAGCAGTGGGACAGATGTAGGCGAGCAGTACTTC.

The gene calls are TRBV7-8 and TRBJ2-7, with TRBD2 matching over 7 bases. From germline, CDR1 is SGHVS and CDR2 FQNEAQ. The CDR3 contains 13 residues. V gave up 11 bases and J gave up 3 bases; unmatched junction bases: 10. The DNA for the CDR3 is TGTGCCCAAGGTCGGGCGGGAGTCTACGAGCAGTACTTC. Amino acid sequence: CAQGRAGVYEQYF. The full variable domain, with the rest looked up from reference TRBV7-8 and TRBJ2-7, is GAGVSQSPRYKVAKRGQDVALRCDPISGHVSLFWYQQALGQGPEFLTYFQNEAQLDKSGLPSDRFFAERPEGSVSTLKIQRTQQEDSAVYLCAQGRAGVYEQYFGPGTRLTVT.